What follows are 29 T cell receptor beta chains derived from one specimen sequenced in a study of siplizumab effects on memory and regulatory T cells. TCRdb's table, derived via immunoSEQ multiplex PCR, lists solely in-frame clones and lacks some. The data hold 15,000 to 20,000 clones, with more than 35% observed a single time. Coculturing of the mixed lymphocyte reaction cells was performed at 37°C for 6 to 7 days. No antigen is known for these receptors. The material sequenced was CFSE-low (dividing) CD4+ T cells sorted from an allogeneic mixed lymphocyte reaction. These receptors originate from a human donor in good health; the cells came from an allogeneic mixed lymphocyte reaction.

By proportion, this clone is medium-sized (0.01 to 0.1%). V usage is TRBV10-1 and J usage is TRBJ2-1; D ambiguous. Per the germline V gene, CDR1 is WNHNN and CDR2 is SYGVQD (reference sequence). The CDR3 has 12 amino acids. V was trimmed by 8 bases and J by 8 bases, leaving 13 bases between them. The CDR3 loop is CASGRVRDEQFF. The CDR3 DNA reads as TGCGCCAGCGGCCGAGTCCGCGATGAGCAGTTCTTC.

The chain has TRBV2 and TRBJ1-2; weak D call: TRBD1 (5 bases). CDR1 SNHLY and CDR2 FYNNEI come from the germline V gene. With 3 bases removed from V and 2 bases from J, the gap between germline ends came to 7 bases. The CDR3 is 13 amino acids. The CDR3 region has the DNA TGTGCCAGCAGTGAGGCAGGGAACTATGGCTACACCTTC. Its translation: CASSEAGNYGYTF. The variable domain in full, with the rest retrieved from reference TRBV2 and TRBJ1-2, is EPEVTQTPSHQVTQMGQEVILRCVPISNHLYFYWYRQILGQKVEFLVSFYNNEISEKSEIFDDQFSVERPDGSNFTLKIRSTKLEDSAMYFCASSEAGNYGYTFGSGTRLTVV.

This rearrangement joins TRBV18 to TRBJ1-1; D is possibly TRBD1 (6 bases). The germline V gene has CDR1 KGHSH and CDR2 LQKENI. Trimming removed 5 bases from V and 2 bases from J, with 9 bases in between. CDR3 length equals 13 residues. The CDR3 region is CASSTGKNTEAFF. DNA of the CDR3: TGTGCCAGCTCAACAGGGAAAAACACTGAAGCTTTCTTT.

The chain couples TRBV9 to TRBJ2-3; TRBD2 matches 9 bases. V lost 0 bases and J lost 7; bases outside the gene matches: 9. CDR1 and CDR2 from the germline V gene are SGDLS and YYNGEE. The CDR3 has 16 residues. CDR3 bases: TGTGCCAGCAGCGTAGATTCGCGGGGGGGCGGATATACGCAGTATTTT. Amino acids: CASSVDSRGGGYTQYF.

The chain links TRBV5-6 to TRBJ2-1, with D perhaps matching TRBD1 or TRBD2 (5 bases each). The V end was cut by 4 bases, the J end by 2 bases, with 13 bases between. The germline V gene encodes CDR1 SGHDT and CDR2 YYEEEE. The CDR3 spans 15 residues. The DNA for the CDR3 is TGTGCCAGCAGCCAACCGGGGCTAACCTACAATGAGCAGTTCTTC. It is translated as CASSQPGLTYNEQFF. Full variable domain (rest looked up from reference TRBV5-6 and TRBJ2-1): DAGVTQSPTHLIKTRGQQVTLRCSPKSGHDTVSWYQQALGQGPQFIFQYYEEEERQRGNFPDRFSGHQFPNYSSELNVNALLLGDSALYLCASSQPGLTYNEQFFGPGTRLTVL.

This sequence joins TRBV5-1 and TRBJ1-2; TRBD1 matches 7 bases. There are 15 residues in the CDR3. Germline V gene lookup returns CDR1 SGHRS and CDR2 YFSETQ. J was trimmed by 2 bases and V by 2 bases; bases with no gene match: 6. CDR3 sequence: CASSFGGTANYGYTF. The CDR3 DNA follows: TGCGCCAGCAGCTTTGGCGGGACAGCCAACTATGGCTACACCTTC.

This clone appeared a few times. The chain carries TRBV28 and TRBJ1-3, with a weak D call TRBD1 (6 bases). The CDR3 has 15 amino acids. Germline V gene lookup returns CDR1 MDHEN and CDR2 SYDVKM. With 6 bases removed from V and 1 base from J, the gap between germline ends came to 13 bases. The CDR3 reads CASRIGGESGNTIYF. The DNA for the CDR3 is TGTGCCAGCAGAATAGGGGGGGAATCTGGAAACACCATATATTTT.

The gene calls are TRBV5-1 and TRBJ2-1; 10 positions match TRBD2. Unmatched junction bases numbered 6, after V lost 2 bases and J lost 7 bases. The CDR3 totals 15 residues. Germline CDR1 is SGHRS and CDR2 is YFSETQ. CDR3 DNA sequence: TGCGCCAGCAGCTTCTCAGCGGGGGGGCGGAATGAGCAGTTCTTC. It translates to CASSFSAGGRNEQFF.

The chain links TRBV15 to TRBJ2-3; D not certain. This CDR3 has 18 amino acids. V was pared by 0 bases and J by 3 bases, with 19 bases between. Germline CDR1 LNHNV, CDR2 YYDKDF (reference sequence). The DNA of the CDR3 is TGTGCCACCAGCAGAGAAGATCTAGGCCGTCTAGGGACAGATACGCAGTATTTT. Translation: CATSREDLGRLGTDTQYF.

This clone has a handful of counts. CDR3: CASKAPGLSTDTQYF. The CDR3 DNA follows: TGTGCCAGCAAGGCCCCGGGACTCAGCACAGATACGCAGTATTTT. This chain connects TRBV7-2 to TRBJ2-3, with D perhaps TRBD2 (6 bases). Germline-derived CDR1 and CDR2 are SGHTA and FQGNSA. With 7 bases removed from V and 0 bases from J, the gap between germline ends came to 14 bases. This CDR3 is built from 15 residues.

The J gene is TRBJ1-2, the V gene TRBV6-6; D is unclear. The CDR3 runs to 13 residues. V was clipped by 6 bases and J by 4 bases, with 12 bases between them. Per the germline V gene, CDR1 is MNHNY and CDR2 is SVGAGI (reference sequence). This CDR3 is CASRADGTYGYTF. The CDR3 DNA reads TGTGCCAGCAGGGCAGACGGCACCTATGGCTACACCTTC.

This clone was found a few times. The genes are TRBV5-1 and TRBJ2-5; D is tentatively TRBD1 or TRBD2 (5 bases each). V dropped 4 bases and J dropped 2 bases, with 12 bases sitting between them. Germline-derived CDR1 and CDR2 are SGHRS and YFSETQ. CDR3 length equals 14 residues. CDR3 in amino acids: CASSPGQIQETQYF. CDR3 nucleotides: TGCGCCAGCAGCCCGGGGCAGATACAAGAGACCCAGTACTTC. Together with reference TRBV5-1 and TRBJ2-5, the CDR3 gives the full variable domain: KAGVTQTPRYLIKTRGQQVTLSCSPISGHRSVSWYQQTPGQGLQFLFEYFSETQRNKGNFPGRFSGRQFSNSRSEMNVSTLELGDSALYLCASSPGQIQETQYFGPGTRLLVL.

The V and J genes are TRBV7-3 and TRBJ2-7, with D possibly being TRBD2 (6 bases). Between the trimmed V and J ends, which lost 1 base and 5 bases, there was a span of 9 bases. The CDR3 runs 13 residues. Germline lookup yields CDR1 SGHTA and CDR2 FQGTGA. This CDR3 is CASSLNGGNEQYF. The CDR3 DNA sequence: TGTGCCAGCAGCTTAAACGGGGGAAACGAGCAGTACTTC.

This chain joins TRBV19 and TRBJ2-7; D uncertain. V was cut by 1 base and J by 3 bases, with 13 bases left in between. The CDR3 spans 15 residues. CDR1 is LNHDA and CDR2 is SQIVND in the germline V gene (reference sequence). For the CDR3, the DNA is TGTGCCAGTAGTATAGCCGGCAGTAATAGCTACGAGCAGTACTTC. The encoded protein is CASSIAGSNSYEQYF.

By share of the sample, this clone is medium-sized. The gene calls are TRBV5-4 and TRBJ2-7; 8 bases line up with TRBD2. The junction had 11 bases not matched to a gene; V was cut back by 4 bases and J by 5 bases. The CDR3 runs to 15 residues. Germline V CDR1 and CDR2: SGHNT, YYREEE (reference sequence). The CDR3 bases are TGTGCCAGCAGCGGGACGGGGGGGCCATTCGACGAGCAGTACTTC. This sequence encodes CASSGTGGPFDEQYF.

The V call is TRBV11-2, the J call TRBJ2-1; D might be TRBD2 (5 bases). The CDR3 contains 14 residues. The ends were cut back, 4 bases at V and 9 bases at J, with 16 bases in the middle. Germline CDR1 SGHAT, CDR2 FQNNGV. DNA for the CDR3: TGTGCCAGCAGCTCGCGGTCCTTTGCGGGTGAGCAGTTCTTC. Protein sequence: CASSSRSFAGEQFF.

V usage is TRBV6-1 and J usage is TRBJ2-3; TRBD2 agrees at 7 bases. CDR1 and CDR2 (germline): MNHNS, SASEGT. V gave up 4 bases and J gave up 5 bases; unmatched junction bases: 3. The CDR3 has 13 residues. The CDR3 DNA is TGTGCCAGCAGTGTGGGGGGGATAGATACGCAGTATTTT. Its translation: CASSVGGIDTQYF.

The chain recombines TRBV6-6 with TRBJ2-7; D is perhaps TRBD2 (6 bases). The CDR3 is 13 amino acids. Germline CDR1 MNHNY, CDR2 SVGAGI (reference sequence). Trimming left V 4 bases short and J 3 bases short, with 10 bases between. The CDR3, as DNA: TGTGCCAGCAGTTTGGGACTGAGCTACGAGCAGTACTTC. It codes for CASSLGLSYEQYF.

The chain links TRBV19 to TRBJ1-2; D is uncertain. Germline values: CDR1 LNHDA, CDR2 SQIVND (reference sequence). This CDR3 comprises 13 residues. V was pared by 3 bases and J by 4 bases, with 9 bases between. The CDR3 nucleotides read TGTGCCAGTAGTATTATGGGCCTCTATGGCTACACCTTC. Amino acids: CASSIMGLYGYTF.

This sequence joins TRBV6-6 and TRBJ2-3; TRBD1 is a possible D gene (5 bases). V was pared by 9 bases and J by 1 base, with 17 bases between. Per the germline V gene, CDR1 is MNHNY and CDR2 is SVGAGI (reference sequence). There are 15 residues in the CDR3. The CDR3 reads CASVGRQIGTDTQYF. CDR3 DNA sequence: TGTGCCAGTGTAGGAAGACAGATTGGCACAGATACGCAGTATTTT.

The genes are TRBV7-2 and TRBJ2-7, with a possible D match to TRBD1 (5 bases). The V end was cut by 2 bases, the J end by 2 bases, with 13 bases between. The CDR3 totals 15 residues. In germline, CDR1 is SGHTA, CDR2 FQGNSA. The CDR3 loop is CASSLQGSSPYEQYF. For the CDR3, the DNA is TGTGCCAGCAGCTTACAGGGCTCATCTCCCTACGAGCAGTACTTC.

This chain links TRBV7-2 with TRBJ2-4; TRBD2 matches at 9 bases. This CDR3 is built from 14 residues. J was trimmed by 8 bases and V by 3 bases; bases with no gene match: 5. Germline loops: CDR1 SGHTA, CDR2 FQGNSA. The DNA of the CDR3 is TGTGCCAGCAGCTTGGGACTAGCCTCAGACATTCAGTACTTC. It yields the protein CASSLGLASDIQYF.

DNA for the CDR3: TGTGCCAGCAGCTTATCCTTCCTAGCGGGGGGTTACAATGAGCAGTTCTTC. Its translation is CASSLSFLAGGYNEQFF. The V gene is TRBV11-3, the J gene TRBJ2-1, with 11 bases that match TRBD2. The germline CDR1 and CDR2 sequences are SGHNT and YENEEA. The ends lost 2 bases at V and 4 bases at J; junction bases unmatched: 7. The CDR3 consists of 17 residues. Based on the CDR3 plus reference TRBV11-3 and TRBJ2-1, the full variable domain is EAGVVQSPRYKIIEKKQPVAFWCNPISGHNTLYWYLQNLGQGPELLIRYENEEAVDDSQLPKDRFSAERLKGVDSTLKIQPAELGDSAVYLCASSLSFLAGGYNEQFFGPGTRLTVL.

The sample holds a few counts of this clone. The V and J genes are TRBV25-1 and TRBJ1-1, with no clear D. Trimming took 8 bases from V and 3 from J, leaving 13 bases between them. CDR1 is MGHDK, CDR2 SYGVNS, per germline. This CDR3 region has 13 residues. Here the CDR3 DNA reads TGTGCCAGCTGGTCTCCTGGGGACACTGAAGCTTTCTTT. It codes for CASWSPGDTEAFF.

The chain carries TRBV7-3 and TRBJ2-5; TRBD2 might be the D (5 bases). The last part of the DNA fits TRBJ2-7 better; the J call may be wrong. Looked up from germline, CDR1 is SGHTA and CDR2 is FQGTGA. This CDR3 spans 13 amino acids. CDR3 sequence (DNA): TGTGCCAGCAGCTTAGGCCGGGCGGGCGAGCAGTACTTC. Protein: CASSLGRAGEQYF.

V gene TRBV29-1 combines with J gene TRBJ2-5, with 8 bases lining up with TRBD2. Trimming removed 4 bases from V and 5 bases from J; junction bases left unmatched: 6. Germline V lookup: CDR1 SQVTM, CDR2 ANQGSEA. The CDR3 spans 13 residues. The CDR3 DNA reads as TGCAGCGTTGGCGGGACTAGGGGGGAGACCCAGTACTTC. It yields the protein CSVGGTRGETQYF.

This clone appeared a few times. This chain uses TRBV9 with TRBJ2-3; 8 nucleotides agree with TRBD2. CDR3 length: 14 amino acids. Germline loops: CDR1 SGDLS, CDR2 YYNGEE. The trim removed 5 bases at V and 3 bases at J, leaving 5 bases unmatched. DNA for the CDR3: TGTGCCAGCAGAAGAACGGGGGGGACAGATACGCAGTATTTT. It encodes CASRRTGGTDTQYF. Variable domain in full (rest from reference TRBV9 and TRBJ2-3): DSGVTQTPKHLITATGQRVTLRCSPRSGDLSVYWYQQSLDQGLQFLIQYYNGEERAKGNILERFSAQQFPDLHSELNLSSLELGDSALYFCASRRTGGTDTQYFGPGTRLTVL.

In this sample, this clone is medium-sized. The chain has TRBV14 and TRBJ2-7, with 9 bases that match TRBD1. CDR3 length: 14 amino acids. Germline V gene lookup returns CDR1 SGHDN and CDR2 FVKESK. With V trimmed by 6 bases and J by 4 bases, 7 bases remained unmatched. Written as DNA, the CDR3 is TGTGCCAGCAGGAAGACAGGGGGAAGGTACGAGCAGTACTTC. Protein sequence: CASRKTGGRYEQYF.

The V call is TRBV9, the J call TRBJ2-2, with D possibly TRBD1 on 6 matching bases. Germline assignment: CDR1 SGDLS and CDR2 YYNGEE. Trimming took off 4 bases at V and 3 bases at J, with 19 bases between the two ends. CDR3 length: 17 amino acids. The CDR3 is CASSPPRQGPHTGELFF. In DNA form, the CDR3 reads TGTGCCAGCAGCCCCCCCAGGCAGGGGCCCCACACCGGGGAGCTGTTTTTT.